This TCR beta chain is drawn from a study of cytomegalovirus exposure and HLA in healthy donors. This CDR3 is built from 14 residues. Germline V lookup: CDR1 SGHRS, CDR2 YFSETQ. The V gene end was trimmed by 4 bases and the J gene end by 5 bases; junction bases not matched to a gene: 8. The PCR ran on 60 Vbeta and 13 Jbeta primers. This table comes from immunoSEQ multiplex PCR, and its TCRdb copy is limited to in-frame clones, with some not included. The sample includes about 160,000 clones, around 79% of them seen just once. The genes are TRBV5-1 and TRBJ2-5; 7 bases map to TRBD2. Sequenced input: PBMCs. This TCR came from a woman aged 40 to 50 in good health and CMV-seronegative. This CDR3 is CASSNGREAETQYF. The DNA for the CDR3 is TGCGCCAGCAGCAACGGACGGGAGGCGGAGACCCAGTACTTC.